A single sample gave rise to the 20 T cell receptor beta chains below, sequenced in a study of OX40 agonist ivuxolimab in advanced cancers. The assay was immunoSEQ multiplex PCR, and TCRdb's table has in-frame clones only and misses some. The table records around 35,000 clones, around 81% of them present only once. The input for sequencing was CD4+ or CD8+ T cells sorted from blood, taken in a trial of the OX40 agonist ivuxolimab. The receptors come from an adult with an advanced solid tumor such as melanoma, head and neck, liver or kidney cancer.

The chain uses TRBV5-1 and TRBJ2-5; D may be TRBD1 (5 bases). Germline lookup yields CDR1 SGHRS and CDR2 YFSETQ. This CDR3 is built from 16 residues. Trimming took off 7 bases at V and 4 bases at J, with 23 bases between the two ends. The CDR3 is CASSSAWGVSGETQYF. The CDR3 DNA reads TGCGCCAGCTCCTCCGCGTGGGGCGTTAGTGGAGAGACCCAGTACTTC.

The chain carries TRBV28 and TRBJ2-7; 11 bases align to TRBD2. This CDR3 has 14 amino acids. Germline V CDR1 and CDR2: MDHEN, SYDVKM. The J segment lost 5 bases and the V segment lost 6 bases, leaving 6 bases of the junction unmatched. DNA of the CDR3: TGTGCCAGCAGGGCGACTAGCGGGACCCACGAGCAGTACTTC. Translated: CASRATSGTHEQYF.

The chain carries TRBV7-9 and TRBJ2-2; TRBD2 agrees at 8 bases. J lost 1 base, V lost 1 base, and 5 bases had no gene match. Germline values: CDR1 SEHNR, CDR2 FQNEAQ (reference sequence). The CDR3 runs 17 residues. The CDR3 nucleotides are TGTGCCAGCAGCTTAGATCGGACTAGCCTGAACACCGGGGAGCTGTTTTTT. This translates into CASSLDRTSLNTGELFF. The full variable domain, in which reference TRBV7-9 and TRBJ2-2 provide the parts outside the CDR3, is DTGVSQNPRHKITKRGQNVTFRCDPISEHNRLYWYRQTLGQGPEFLTYFQNEAQLEKSRLLSDRFSAERPKGSFSTLEIQRTEQGDSAMYLCASSLDRTSLNTGELFFGEGSRLTVL.

Sample share makes this clone medium-sized (0.01 to 0.1%). This sequence joins TRBV2 and TRBJ1-1; D gene ambiguous. The germline gives CDR1 SNHLY, CDR2 FYNNEI. The V end lost 1 base, the J end lost 5 bases, and 8 bases lay between the germline ends. There are 13 residues in the CDR3. CDR3 coding DNA: TGTGCCAGCAGTGAAGAAACAGCTACTGAAGCTTTCTTT. The encoded protein is CASSEETATEAFF. Combining the CDR3 with reference TRBV2 and TRBJ1-1 gives the whole variable domain EPEVTQTPSHQVTQMGQEVILRCVPISNHLYFYWYRQILGQKVEFLVSFYNNEISEKSEIFDDQFSVERPDGSNFTLKIRSTKLEDSAMYFCASSEETATEAFFGQGTRLTVV.

CDR3 protein: CASSHRQGASGTDTQYF. The CDR3 DNA follows: TGTGCCAGCAGCCATAGACAGGGGGCATCTGGCACAGATACGCAGTATTTT. J is TRBJ2-3 and V is TRBV7-2; the match to TRBD1 covers 10 bases. This CDR3 comprises 17 residues. The germline V gene has CDR1 SGHTA and CDR2 FQGNSA. The junction had 9 bases not matched to a gene; V was cut back by 5 bases and J by 1 base.

This chain joins TRBV11-1 and TRBJ2-5, with 8 bases that match TRBD1. J gave up 4 bases and V 4 bases, and 5 bases lay outside the gene matches. The germline V gene encodes CDR1 SGHAT and CDR2 FQDESV (reference sequence). The CDR3 has 14 residues. This CDR3 is CASSYWTGRETQYF. Written as DNA, the CDR3 is TGTGCCAGCAGCTATTGGACAGGGCGAGAGACCCAGTACTTC.

V usage is TRBV6-5 and J usage is TRBJ2-7, with 10 positions matching TRBD2. Germline assignment: CDR1 MNHEY and CDR2 SVGAGI. Trimming at V came to 6 bases and at J to 9 bases, leaving 8 bases not matched to a gene. The CDR3 has 13 amino acids. CDR3: CASRTSGRGWQYF. CDR3 bases: TGTGCCAGCAGAACAAGCGGGAGGGGGTGGCAGTACTTC.

This clone was recorded a few times. The chain joins TRBV7-6 to TRBJ1-2; D call uncertain. V was cut by 4 bases and J by 7 bases, with 10 bases left in between. This CDR3 has 12 residues. Germline values: CDR1 SGHVS, CDR2 FNYEAQ. The CDR3 sequence is CASSSLGFGYTF. CDR3 DNA: TGTGCCAGCAGCTCACTAGGGTTTGGCTACACCTTC.

Only one count was recorded for this clone. The V and J genes are TRBV11-2 and TRBJ2-7, with TRBD1 matching 7 bases. Germline V gene data show CDR1 as SGHAT and CDR2 as FQNNGV. V trimming: 5 bases; J trimming: 2 bases; junction bases outside the gene matches: 6. CDR3 size: 14 residues. The CDR3 sequence: CASSTSTGPYEQYF. CDR3 nucleotide sequence: TGTGCCAGCAGCACCTCGACAGGGCCCTACGAGCAGTACTTC.

This clone was seen only a few times. The rearrangement joins TRBV6-5 to TRBJ1-6; 7 bases line up with TRBD1. The germline CDR1 and CDR2 sequences are MNHEY and SVGAGI. CDR3 length equals 13 residues. V lost 8 bases and J lost 8; bases outside the gene matches: 6. CDR3 in DNA: TGTGCCAGCCGACAGGGATCCTATTCACCCCTCCACTTT. Amino acids: CASRQGSYSPLHF.

This chain joins TRBV28 and TRBJ2-6; D is tentatively TRBD1 or TRBD2 (5 bases each). This CDR3 has 17 residues. Trimming left V 5 bases short and J 4 bases short, with 18 bases between. Germline loops: CDR1 MDHEN, CDR2 SYDVKM. CDR3 DNA: TGTGCCAGCAGTCCACCGGGCCCAGGGACCGGGGCCAACGTCCTGACTTTC. The encoded protein is CASSPPGPGTGANVLTF.

Here the CDR3 reads CSVGRTGQETQYF. CDR3 nucleotides: TGCAGCGTCGGGCGGACTGGCCAAGAGACCCAGTACTTC. This chain uses TRBV29-1 with TRBJ2-5; possible D gene TRBD2, 5 bases. Germline V gene sequence: CDR1 SQVTM, CDR2 ANQGSEA. CDR3 length: 13 residues. The V end lost 6 bases, the J end lost 1 base, and 12 bases lay between the germline ends.

This chain joins TRBV25-1 and TRBJ2-5, with D maybe TRBD1 (6 bases). Trimming cost V 0 bases and J 2 bases, with 10 bases left between them. CDR3 length: 15 residues. Per germline, CDR1 MGHDK and CDR2 SYGVNS. The CDR3 DNA reads as TGTGCCAGCAGTGAATATTGGACAGAGCAAGAGACCCAGTACTTC. This codes for CASSEYWTEQETQYF.

This clone was recorded a few times. The V and J genes are TRBV2 and TRBJ2-5; no clear D. The V gene lost 0 bases and the J gene lost 8 bases, with 4 bases spanning the gap. Germline V lookup: CDR1 SNHLY, CDR2 FYNNEI. This CDR3 contains 11 residues. CDR3 sequence (DNA): TGTGCCAGCAGTGAAGCTAGTACCCAGTACTTC. Residues: CASSEASTQYF.

The V gene is TRBV2, the J gene TRBJ1-2; tentatively, D is TRBD1 (5 bases). The CDR3 length is 14 residues. CDR1 and CDR2 from the germline V gene are SNHLY and FYNNEI. V lost 2 bases and J 5 bases, leaving 12 bases between the germline ends. The CDR3 nucleotides read TGTGCCAGCAGTGAAAGGAGGGGAAGTTATGGCTACACCTTC. It codes for CASSERRGSYGYTF.

The chain employs TRBV7-6 and TRBJ2-7; the D gene is possibly TRBD1 (6 bases). The germline gives CDR1 SGHVS, CDR2 FNYEAQ. The CDR3 extends over 11 amino acids. Trimming shortened V by 10 bases and J by 4 bases, and 11 bases separated the two germline ends. CDR3 region: CATKQGYEQYF. In nucleotides, the CDR3 is TGTGCCACCAAGCAGGGGTACGAGCAGTACTTC.

The chain employs TRBV19 and TRBJ1-3, with TRBD1 matching 7 bases. Unmatched junction bases numbered 2, after V lost 9 bases and J lost 0 bases. Germline CDR1 and CDR2: LNHDA and SQIVND (reference sequence). This CDR3 contains 13 residues. This chain's CDR3 is CASGTASGNTIYF. Here the CDR3 DNA reads TGTGCCAGCGGGACAGCCTCTGGAAACACCATATATTTT. Together with reference TRBV19 and TRBJ1-3, the CDR3 gives the full variable domain: DGGITQSPKYLFRKEGQNVTLSCEQNLNHDAMYWYRQDPGQGLRLIYYSQIVNDFQKGDIAEGYSVSREKKESFPLTVTSAQKNPTAFYLCASGTASGNTIYFGEGSWLTVV.

This clone was found a few times. The chain combines TRBV10-3 with TRBJ1-2, with D possibly matching TRBD1 (6 bases). The CDR3 is 15 amino acids. Germline lookup yields CDR1 ENHRY and CDR2 SYGVKD. V was clipped by 4 bases and J by 4 bases, with 16 bases between them. CDR3 amino acids: CAISGGGGSSYGYTF. As DNA, the CDR3 is TGTGCCATCAGTGGGGGGGGCGGCTCCTCCTATGGCTACACCTTC.

This clone came up once. This sequence joins TRBV10-1 and TRBJ1-2, with TRBD1 matching 8 bases. The CDR3 has 15 amino acids. The V gene's germline CDR1 is WNHNN and CDR2 SYGVQD (reference sequence). Trimming at V came to 4 bases and at J to 4 bases, leaving 8 bases not matched to a gene. For the CDR3, the DNA is TGCGCCAGCAGTGCCCCGGGACAGGAGGGCTATGGCTACACCTTC. It encodes CASSAPGQEGYGYTF.

The chain couples TRBV5-1 to TRBJ2-3; 9 bases agree with TRBD2. V lost 5 bases, J lost 2 bases, and 6 bases stayed unmatched. Germline assignment: CDR1 SGHRS and CDR2 YFSETQ. This CDR3 is 15 amino acids long. The CDR3 is CASSLIAGVTDTQYF. The CDR3 bases are TGCGCCAGCAGTTTGATAGCGGGAGTCACAGATACGCAGTATTTT.